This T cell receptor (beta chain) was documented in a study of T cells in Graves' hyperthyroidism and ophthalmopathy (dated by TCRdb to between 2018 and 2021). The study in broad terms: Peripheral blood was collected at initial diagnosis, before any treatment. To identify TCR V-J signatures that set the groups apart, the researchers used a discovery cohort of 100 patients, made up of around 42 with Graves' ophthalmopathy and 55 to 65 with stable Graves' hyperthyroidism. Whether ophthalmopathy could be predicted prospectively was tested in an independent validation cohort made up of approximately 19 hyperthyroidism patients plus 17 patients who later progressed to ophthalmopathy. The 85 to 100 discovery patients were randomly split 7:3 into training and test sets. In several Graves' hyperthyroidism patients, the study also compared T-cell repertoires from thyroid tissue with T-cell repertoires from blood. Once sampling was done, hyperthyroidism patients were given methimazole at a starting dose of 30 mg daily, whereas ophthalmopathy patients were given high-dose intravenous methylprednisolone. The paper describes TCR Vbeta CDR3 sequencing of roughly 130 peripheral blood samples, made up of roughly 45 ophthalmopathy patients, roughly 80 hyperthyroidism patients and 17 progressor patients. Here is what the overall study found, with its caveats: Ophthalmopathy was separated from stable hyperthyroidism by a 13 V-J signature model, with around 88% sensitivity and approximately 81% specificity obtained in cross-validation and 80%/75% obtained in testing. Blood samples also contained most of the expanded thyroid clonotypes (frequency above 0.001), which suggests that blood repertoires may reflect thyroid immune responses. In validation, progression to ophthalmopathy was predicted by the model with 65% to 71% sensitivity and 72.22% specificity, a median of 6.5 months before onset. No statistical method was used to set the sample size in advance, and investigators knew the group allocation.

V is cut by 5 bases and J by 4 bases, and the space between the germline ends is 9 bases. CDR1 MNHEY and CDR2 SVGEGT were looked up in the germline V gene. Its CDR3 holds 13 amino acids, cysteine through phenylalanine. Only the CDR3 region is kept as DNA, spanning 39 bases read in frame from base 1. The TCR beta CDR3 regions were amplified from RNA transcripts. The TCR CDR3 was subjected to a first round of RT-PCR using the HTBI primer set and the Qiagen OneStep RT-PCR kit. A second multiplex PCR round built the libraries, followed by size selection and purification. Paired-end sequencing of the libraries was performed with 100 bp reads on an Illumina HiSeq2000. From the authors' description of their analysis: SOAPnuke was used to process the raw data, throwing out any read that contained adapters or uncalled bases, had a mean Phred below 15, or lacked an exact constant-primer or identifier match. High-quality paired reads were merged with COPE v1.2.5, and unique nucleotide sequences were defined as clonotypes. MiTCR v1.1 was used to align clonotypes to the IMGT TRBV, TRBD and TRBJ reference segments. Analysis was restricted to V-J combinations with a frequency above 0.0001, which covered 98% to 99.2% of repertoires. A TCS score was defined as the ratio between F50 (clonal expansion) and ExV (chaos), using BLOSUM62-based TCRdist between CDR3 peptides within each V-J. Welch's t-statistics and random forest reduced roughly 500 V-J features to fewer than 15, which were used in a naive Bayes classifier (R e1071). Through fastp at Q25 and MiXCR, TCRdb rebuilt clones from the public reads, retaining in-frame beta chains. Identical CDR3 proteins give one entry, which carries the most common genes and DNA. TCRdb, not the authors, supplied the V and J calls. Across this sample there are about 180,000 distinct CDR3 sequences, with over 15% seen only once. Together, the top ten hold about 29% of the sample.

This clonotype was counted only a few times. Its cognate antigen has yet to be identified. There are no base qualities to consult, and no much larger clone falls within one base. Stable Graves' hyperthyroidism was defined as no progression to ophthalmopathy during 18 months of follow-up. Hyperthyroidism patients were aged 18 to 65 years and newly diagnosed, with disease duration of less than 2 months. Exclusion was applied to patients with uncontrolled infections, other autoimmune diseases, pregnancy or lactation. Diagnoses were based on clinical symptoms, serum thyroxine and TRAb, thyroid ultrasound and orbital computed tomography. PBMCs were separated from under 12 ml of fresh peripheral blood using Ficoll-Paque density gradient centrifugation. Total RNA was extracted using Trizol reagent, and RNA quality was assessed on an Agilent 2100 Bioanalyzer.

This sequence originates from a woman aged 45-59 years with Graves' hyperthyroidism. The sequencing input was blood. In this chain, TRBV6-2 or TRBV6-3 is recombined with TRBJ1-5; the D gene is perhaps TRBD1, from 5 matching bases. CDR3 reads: CASSQWTNQPQHF. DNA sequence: TGTGCCAGCAGTCAATGGACAAATCAGCCCCAGCATTTT.